This TCR beta chain was documented in a study of T cell repertoires in cytomegalovirus infection. The CDR3 has 14 residues. V lost 2 bases, J lost 8 bases, and 18 bases lay in between. CDR1 and CDR2 from the germline V gene are DFQATT and SNEGSKA (reference sequence). TCRdb reprocessed the reads with MiXCR, giving one entry per CDR3 protein. The repertoire holds approximately 630,000 distinct CDR3 sequences, with 24% as singletons. The sequenced material came from CD8+ T cells from PBMCs. V usage is TRBV20-1 and J usage is TRBJ1-1; the D gene is possibly TRBD1 (5 bases). The clonotype was recovered from a human donor in good health (CMV status not recorded). Some clones in this sample may be carry-over from other donors' samples. CDR3 region: CSARLAQGPHEAFF. Written as DNA, the CDR3 is TGCAGTGCTAGATTGGCGCAGGGCCCACACGAAGCTTTCTTT.